Described below is a single T cell receptor beta chain sequence and its context. What it recognizes is unknown. The sample originates from a study of T cells in localized non-small cell lung cancer. Study-wide results and caveats: Tumor trailed uninvolved adjacent lung in T cell clonality, which peaked there. Sequence data derive from only one tumor region, so heterogeneity remains possible. Adjacent lung was found to contain a median around 56 of the top 100 tumor clones.

V lost 5 bases and J lost 9, with 17 bases in between. The CDR3 runs 14 residues. Per the germline V gene, CDR1 is SGHTA and CDR2 is FQGTGA. Produced via immunoSEQ multiplex PCR; TCRdb's table is partial and in-frame only. The table includes 7,500 to 8,500 clones, roughly 86% detected once. The sample consisted of peripheral blood, taken before any cancer treatment. The chain is built from TRBV7-3 and TRBJ2-1; the D gene is possibly TRBD1 (5 bases). This clonotype was sampled from a male donor older than 55 with stage III lung adenocarcinoma. The DNA of the CDR3 is TGTGCCAGCAGCGCCACAGGTGGGCGTGCTGAGCAGTTCTTC. Its protein is CASSATGGRAEQFF.